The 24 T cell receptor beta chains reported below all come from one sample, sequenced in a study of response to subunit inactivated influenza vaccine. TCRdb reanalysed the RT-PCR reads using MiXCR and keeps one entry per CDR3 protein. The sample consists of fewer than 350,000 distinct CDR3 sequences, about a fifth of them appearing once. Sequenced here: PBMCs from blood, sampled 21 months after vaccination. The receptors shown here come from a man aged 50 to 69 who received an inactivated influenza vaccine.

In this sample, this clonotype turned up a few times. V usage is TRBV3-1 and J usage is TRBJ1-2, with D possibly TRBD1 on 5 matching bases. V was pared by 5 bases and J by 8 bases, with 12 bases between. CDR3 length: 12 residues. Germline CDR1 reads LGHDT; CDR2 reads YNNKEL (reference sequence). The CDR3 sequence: CASSGDSTGYTF. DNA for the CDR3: TGTGCCAGCAGCGGGGACTCAACGGGCTACACCTTC.

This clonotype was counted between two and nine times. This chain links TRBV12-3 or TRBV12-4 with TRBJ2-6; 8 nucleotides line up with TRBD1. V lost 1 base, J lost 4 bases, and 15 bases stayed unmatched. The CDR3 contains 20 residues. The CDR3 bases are TGTGCCAGCAGTTTAGGAAGCGACAGGGGTCCAAAGTGGGGGGCCAACGTCCTGACTTTC. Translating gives CASSLGSDRGPKWGANVLTF.

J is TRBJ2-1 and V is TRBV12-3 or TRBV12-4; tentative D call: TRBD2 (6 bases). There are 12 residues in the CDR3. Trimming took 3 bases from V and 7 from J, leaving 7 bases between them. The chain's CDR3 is CASSFRGNEQFF. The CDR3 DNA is TGTGCCAGCAGTTTCCGGGGGAATGAGCAGTTCTTC.

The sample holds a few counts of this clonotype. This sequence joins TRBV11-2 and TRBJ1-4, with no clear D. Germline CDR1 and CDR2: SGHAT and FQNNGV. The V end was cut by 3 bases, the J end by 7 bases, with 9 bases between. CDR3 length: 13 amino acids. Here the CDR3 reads CASSLGFSEKLFF. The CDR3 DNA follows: TGTGCCAGCAGCTTGGGATTCTCTGAAAAACTGTTTTTT.

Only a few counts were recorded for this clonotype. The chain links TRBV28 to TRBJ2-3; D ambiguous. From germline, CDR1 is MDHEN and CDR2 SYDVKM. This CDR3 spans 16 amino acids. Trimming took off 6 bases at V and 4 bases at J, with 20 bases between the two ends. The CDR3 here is CASSPRAVDTSDTQYF. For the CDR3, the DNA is TGTGCCAGCAGCCCCCGGGCAGTCGACACGTCAGATACGCAGTATTTT.

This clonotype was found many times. CDR3 bases: TGTGCCAGCAGCTTAGTCAATGAGCAGTTCTTC. This sequence encodes CASSLVNEQFF. The V and J genes are TRBV7-2 and TRBJ2-1; D not resolved. The ends were cut back, 1 base at V and 6 bases at J, with 1 base in the middle. Germline V lookup: CDR1 SGHTA, CDR2 FQGNSA. The CDR3 loop spans 11 amino acids.

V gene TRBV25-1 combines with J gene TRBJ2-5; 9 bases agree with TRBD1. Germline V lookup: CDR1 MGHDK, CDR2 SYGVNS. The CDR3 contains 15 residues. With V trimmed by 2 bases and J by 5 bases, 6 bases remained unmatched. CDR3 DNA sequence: TGTGCCAGCAGTGAACTACAGGGGGCCGGGGAGACCCAGTACTTC. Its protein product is CASSELQGAGETQYF.

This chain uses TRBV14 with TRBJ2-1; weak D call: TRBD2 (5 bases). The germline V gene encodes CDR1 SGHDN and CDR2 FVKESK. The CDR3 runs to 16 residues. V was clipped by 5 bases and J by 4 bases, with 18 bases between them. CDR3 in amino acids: CASSETTYYSYNEQFF. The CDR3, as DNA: TGTGCCAGCAGCGAGACTACCTATTACTCTTACAATGAGCAGTTCTTC.

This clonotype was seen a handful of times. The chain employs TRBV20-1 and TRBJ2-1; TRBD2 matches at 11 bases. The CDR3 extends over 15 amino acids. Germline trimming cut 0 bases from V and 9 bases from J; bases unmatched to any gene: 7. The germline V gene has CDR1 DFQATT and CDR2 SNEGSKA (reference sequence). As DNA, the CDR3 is TGCAGTGCTAGAGATCTTAGCGGGGGGGCGGCTGAGCAGTTCTTC. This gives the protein CSARDLSGGAAEQFF.

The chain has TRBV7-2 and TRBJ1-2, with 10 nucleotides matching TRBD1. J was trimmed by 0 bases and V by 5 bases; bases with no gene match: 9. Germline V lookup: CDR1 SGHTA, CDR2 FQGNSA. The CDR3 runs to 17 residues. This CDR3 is CASSLRTGGTANYGYTF. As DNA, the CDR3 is TGTGCCAGCAGCCTTCGGACAGGGGGTACAGCTAACTATGGCTACACCTTC.

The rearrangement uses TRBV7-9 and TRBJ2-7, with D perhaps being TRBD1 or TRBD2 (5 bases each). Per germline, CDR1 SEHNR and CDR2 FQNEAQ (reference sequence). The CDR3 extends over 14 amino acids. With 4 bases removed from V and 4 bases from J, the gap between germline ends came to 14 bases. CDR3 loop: CASSSTWGSYEQYF. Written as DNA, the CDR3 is TGTGCCAGCAGCTCTACCTGGGGGAGTTACGAGCAGTACTTC.

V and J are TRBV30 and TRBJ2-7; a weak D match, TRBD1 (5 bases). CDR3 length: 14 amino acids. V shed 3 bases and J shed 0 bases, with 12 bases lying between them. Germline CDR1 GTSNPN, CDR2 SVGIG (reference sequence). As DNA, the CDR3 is TGTGCCTGGAGCCAGGGCCTAGGCTCCTACGAGCAGTACTTC. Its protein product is CAWSQGLGSYEQYF. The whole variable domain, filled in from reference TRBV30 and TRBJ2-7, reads SQTIHQWPATLVQPVGSPLSLECTVEGTSNPNLYWYRQAAGRGLQLLFYSVGIGQISSEVPQNLSASRPQDRQFILSSKKLLLSDSGFYLCAWSQGLGSYEQYFGPGTRLTVT.

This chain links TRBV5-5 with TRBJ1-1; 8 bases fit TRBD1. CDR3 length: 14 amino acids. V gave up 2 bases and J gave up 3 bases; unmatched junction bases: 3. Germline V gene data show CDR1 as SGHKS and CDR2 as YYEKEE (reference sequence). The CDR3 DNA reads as TGTGCCAGCAGCTTAGGACAGGGACACACTGAAGCTTTCTTT. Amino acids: CASSLGQGHTEAFF.

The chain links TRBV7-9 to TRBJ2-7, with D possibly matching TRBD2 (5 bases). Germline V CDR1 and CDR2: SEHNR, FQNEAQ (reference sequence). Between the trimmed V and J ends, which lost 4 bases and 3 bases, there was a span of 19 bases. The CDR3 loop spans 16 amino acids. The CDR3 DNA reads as TGTGCCAGCAGCTGGGCGACGGGATCCGATCGCTACGAGCAGTACTTC. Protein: CASSWATGSDRYEQYF.

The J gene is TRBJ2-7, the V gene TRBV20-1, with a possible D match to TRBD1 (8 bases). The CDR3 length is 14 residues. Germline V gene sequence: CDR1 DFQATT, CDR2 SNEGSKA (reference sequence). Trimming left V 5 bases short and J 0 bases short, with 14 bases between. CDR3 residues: CSAGQGGYSYEQYF. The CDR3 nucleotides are TGCAGTGCTGGACAGGGAGGGTACTCCTACGAGCAGTACTTC.

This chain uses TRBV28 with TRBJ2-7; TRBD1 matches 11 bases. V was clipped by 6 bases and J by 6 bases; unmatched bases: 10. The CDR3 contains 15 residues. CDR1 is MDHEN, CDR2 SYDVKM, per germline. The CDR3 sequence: CASRTGTGGSGEQYF. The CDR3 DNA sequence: TGTGCCAGCAGAACCGGGACAGGGGGTAGCGGCGAGCAGTACTTC.

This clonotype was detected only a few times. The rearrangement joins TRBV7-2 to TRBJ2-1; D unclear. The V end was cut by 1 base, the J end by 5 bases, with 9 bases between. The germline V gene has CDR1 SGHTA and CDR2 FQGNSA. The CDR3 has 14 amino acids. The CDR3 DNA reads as TGTGCCAGCAGCTTAGGGGGATTCAACAATGAGCAGTTCTTC. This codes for CASSLGGFNNEQFF.

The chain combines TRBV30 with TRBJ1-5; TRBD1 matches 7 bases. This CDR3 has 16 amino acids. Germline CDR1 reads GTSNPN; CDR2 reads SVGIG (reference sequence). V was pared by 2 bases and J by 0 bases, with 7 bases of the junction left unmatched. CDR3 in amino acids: CAWSSGTVYSNQPQHF. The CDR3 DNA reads TGTGCCTGGAGTTCCGGGACAGTTTATAGCAATCAGCCCCAGCATTTT.

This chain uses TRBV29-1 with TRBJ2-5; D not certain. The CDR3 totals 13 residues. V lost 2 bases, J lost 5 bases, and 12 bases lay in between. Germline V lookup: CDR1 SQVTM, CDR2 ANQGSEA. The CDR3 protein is CSVEFSSTETQYF. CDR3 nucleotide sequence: TGCAGCGTTGAATTCTCCTCGACCGAGACCCAGTACTTC.

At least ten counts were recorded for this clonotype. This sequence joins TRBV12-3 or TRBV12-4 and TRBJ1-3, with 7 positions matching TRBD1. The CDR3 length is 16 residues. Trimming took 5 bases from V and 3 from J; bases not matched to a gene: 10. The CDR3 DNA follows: TGTGCCAGCAGTCGTGACAGGGTAGCAAGTGGAAACACCATATATTTT. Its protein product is CASSRDRVASGNTIYF.

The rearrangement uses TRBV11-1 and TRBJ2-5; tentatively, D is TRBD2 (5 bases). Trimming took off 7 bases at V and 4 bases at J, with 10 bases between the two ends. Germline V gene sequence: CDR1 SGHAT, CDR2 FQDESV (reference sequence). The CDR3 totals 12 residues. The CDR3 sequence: CASMTGVETQYF. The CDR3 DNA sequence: TGTGCCAGCATGACCGGGGTAGAGACCCAGTACTTC.

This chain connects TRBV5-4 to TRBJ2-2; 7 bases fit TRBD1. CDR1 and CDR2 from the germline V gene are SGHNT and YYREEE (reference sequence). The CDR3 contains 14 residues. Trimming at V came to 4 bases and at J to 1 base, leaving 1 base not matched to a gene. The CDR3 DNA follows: TGTGCCAGCAGCCGGACAGGGAACACCGGGGAGCTGTTTTTT. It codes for CASSRTGNTGELFF.

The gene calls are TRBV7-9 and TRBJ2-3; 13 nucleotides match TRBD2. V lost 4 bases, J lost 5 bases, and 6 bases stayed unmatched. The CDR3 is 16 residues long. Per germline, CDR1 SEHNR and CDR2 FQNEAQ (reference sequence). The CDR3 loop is CASSYGLAGARDTQYF. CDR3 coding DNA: TGTGCCAGCAGCTACGGACTAGCGGGAGCTAGAGATACGCAGTATTTT.

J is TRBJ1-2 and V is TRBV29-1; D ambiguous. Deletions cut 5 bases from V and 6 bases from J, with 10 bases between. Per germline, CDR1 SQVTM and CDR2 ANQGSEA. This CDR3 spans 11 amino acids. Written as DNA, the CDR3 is TGCAGCGTTCACAGCGCGCATGGCTACACCTTC. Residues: CSVHSAHGYTF.